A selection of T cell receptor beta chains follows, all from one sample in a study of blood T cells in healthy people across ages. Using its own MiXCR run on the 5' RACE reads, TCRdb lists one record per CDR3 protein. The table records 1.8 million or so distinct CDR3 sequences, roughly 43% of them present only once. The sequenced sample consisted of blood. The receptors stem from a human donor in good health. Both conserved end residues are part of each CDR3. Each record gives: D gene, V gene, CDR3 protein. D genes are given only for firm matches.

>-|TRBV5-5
CASSLLEFVGTQYF
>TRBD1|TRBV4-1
CASSQGGGQGAYYEQYF
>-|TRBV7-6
CASSLDPMNTEAFF
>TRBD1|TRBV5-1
CASSYDGQGEQPQHF
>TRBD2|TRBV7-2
CASSFLSGGNEQYF
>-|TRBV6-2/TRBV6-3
CASERQSSYNEQFF
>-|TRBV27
CASSLSWQYNSPLHF
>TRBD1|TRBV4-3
CASSQSPGQGIEQYF
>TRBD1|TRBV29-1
CSVEGLTGQGTYNEQFF
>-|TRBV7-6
CASSLITLPWTDRIRGGYGYTF
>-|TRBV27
CASSLLGELGNYGYTF
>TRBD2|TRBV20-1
CSAMTSGVQETQYF
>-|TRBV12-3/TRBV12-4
CASSSRQGRPNTEAFF
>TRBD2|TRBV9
CASSVASGGAFEQFF
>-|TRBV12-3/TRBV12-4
CASSSRERRNYGYTF
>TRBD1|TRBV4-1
CASSETGLGREKLFF
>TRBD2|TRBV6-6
CASSLGGGLKNEQFF